The 9 T cell receptor beta chains presented below share a single source sample, sequenced in a study of blood T cell repertoires in COVID-19. The table came from immunoSEQ multiplex PCR; TCRdb's copy has only in-frame clones and leaves some out. Among about 100,000 clones listed, roughly 84% were seen once. Sequencing was performed on peripheral blood. Source of these receptors: an older woman in a cohort sampled during active or convalescent COVID-19.

The chain has TRBV6-5 and TRBJ1-6; D is unresolved. The CDR3 extends over 13 amino acids. Germline V gene data show CDR1 as MNHEY and CDR2 as SVGAGI. V lost 6 bases to trimming and J lost 8 bases, with 11 bases between them. CDR3 DNA sequence: TGTGCCAGCAGCCCATCCCGGGATTCACCCCTCCACTTT. Translation gives CASSPSRDSPLHF.

The V and J genes are TRBV24-1 and TRBJ2-5; the D gene is possibly TRBD1 (6 bases). This CDR3 has 12 amino acids. CDR1 KGHDR and CDR2 SFDVKD come from the germline V gene. Deletions cut 7 bases from V and 5 bases from J, with 10 bases between. The CDR3: CATSQGWETQYF. The CDR3 nucleotides are TGTGCCACCAGCCAGGGGTGGGAGACCCAGTACTTC.

This rearrangement joins TRBV5-1 to TRBJ2-3; a weak D match, TRBD2 (7 bases). CDR3 length: 16 residues. The germline V gene encodes CDR1 SGHRS and CDR2 YFSETQ. The germline V and J ends were trimmed by 3 bases and 1 base, with 15 bases remaining between them. CDR3 nucleotide sequence: TGCGCCAGCAGCTCAGCCCGGGGGGCCGGCACAGATACGCAGTATTTT. Its protein product is CASSSARGAGTDTQYF.

The CDR3 DNA sequence: TGTGCCAGCAGTTCCGGACTAGCGGGAATGAGAAGGAATGAGCAGTTCTTC. It yields the protein CASSSGLAGMRRNEQFF. This chain joins TRBV27 and TRBJ2-1, with TRBD2 matching over 12 bases. V lost 4 bases, J lost 7 bases, and 11 bases stayed unmatched. The germline V gene has CDR1 MNHEY and CDR2 SMNVEV (reference sequence). This CDR3 contains 17 residues.

The V and J genes are TRBV12-3 or TRBV12-4 and TRBJ2-7, with a possible D match to TRBD2 (6 bases). The CDR3 loop spans 13 amino acids. With 3 bases removed from V and 3 bases from J, the gap between germline ends came to 9 bases. CDR3 in DNA: TGTGCCAGCAGTTTCGGGAGAAACTACGAGCAGTACTTC. Translation: CASSFGRNYEQYF.

The genes are TRBV5-1 and TRBJ2-5, with D tentatively TRBD1 (6 bases). Germline loops: CDR1 SGHRS, CDR2 YFSETQ. The CDR3 totals 14 residues. The V gene lost 1 base and the J gene lost 3 bases, with 10 bases spanning the gap. The CDR3 DNA sequence: TGCGCCAGCAGCTTGCAGGGGATTAAAGAGACCCAGTACTTC. This sequence encodes CASSLQGIKETQYF.

This rearrangement joins TRBV5-1 to TRBJ1-1; maybe TRBD1 (5 bases). The CDR3 extends over 13 amino acids. CDR1 and CDR2 from the germline V gene are SGHRS and YFSETQ. V shed 2 bases and J shed 2 bases, with 7 bases lying between them. CDR3 protein: CASSFGGNTEAFF. In nucleotides, the CDR3 is TGCGCCAGCAGCTTCGGGGGTAACACTGAAGCTTTCTTT. Full variable domain (missing parts from reference TRBV5-1 and TRBJ1-1): KAGVTQTPRYLIKTRGQQVTLSCSPISGHRSVSWYQQTPGQGLQFLFEYFSETQRNKGNFPGRFSGRQFSNSRSEMNVSTLELGDSALYLCASSFGGNTEAFFGQGTRLTVV.

V gene TRBV7-8 combines with J gene TRBJ1-2; D not certain. The CDR3 runs 18 residues. Trimming stripped 5 bases from V and 7 bases from J, with 29 bases between. The germline CDR1 and CDR2 sequences are SGHVS and FQNEAQ. The CDR3 nucleotides are TGTGCCAGCAGCCGGCGCCGGGGAACTCGGGCCGGTCCCAGTGGCTACACCTTC. Amino acid sequence: CASSRRRGTRAGPSGYTF. Supplemented by reference TRBV7-8 and TRBJ1-2, the full variable domain reads GAGVSQSPRYKVAKRGQDVALRCDPISGHVSLFWYQQALGQGPEFLTYFQNEAQLDKSGLPSDRFFAERPEGSVSTLKIQRTQQEDSAVYLCASSRRRGTRAGPSGYTFGSGTRLTVV.

This clone was observed once. This sequence joins TRBV9 and TRBJ2-7; the D gene is possibly TRBD2 (5 bases). The germline V and J ends were trimmed by 4 bases and 7 bases, with 18 bases remaining between them. CDR3 length equals 14 residues. Germline V gene data show CDR1 as SGDLS and CDR2 as YYNGEE. Here the CDR3 DNA reads TGTGCCAGCAGCCCCCGGGGTAGCGTGGATGAGCAGTACTTC. Protein product: CASSPRGSVDEQYF.